The present T cell receptor beta chain was sequenced within a study of blood T cell repertoires in COVID-19. The overall study: Italy, Spain and the United States were the sources of the convalescent and acute COVID-19 samples. PBMCs, B-cell-depleted T cells, or T cells provided the cDNA or gDNA that made up the material.

Adults between roughly 18 and 90 years of age took part from 24 US areas. Cohorts were based on clinical histories the participants reported. Germline assignment: CDR1 SNHLY and CDR2 FYNNEI. The CDR3 sequence is 16 residues long. V shed 6 bases and J 3 bases; nucleotides not matched to a gene: 9. Sequenced by immunoSEQ multiplex PCR; TCRdb stores in-frame clones only, minus some. This table has more than 110,000 clones, 84% appearing once. Sequencing was done on a sample of PBMCs or T cells enriched from blood (not recorded which). This chain links TRBV2 with TRBJ1-1; 11 bases agree with TRBD1. The clonotype was recovered from a woman aged 18-35 years who had been exposed to COVID-19. The CDR3 coding sequence is TGTGCCAGCAGACGGACAGGGGGCGCGGCGGACACTGAAGCTTTCTTT. The encoded protein is CASRRTGGAADTEAFF.